This T cell receptor (beta chain) was captured by sequencing in a study of blood T cell repertoires in COVID-19 (TCRdb year 2020). For the wider study: Samples from collaborators originated in the United States, Italy and Spain and spanned both the acute and convalescent phases of COVID-19. HLA class I and class II types, where available, came from metadata supplied by the sample provider rather than from assay-based typing. The samples were drawn from two sources: the first 160 participants of the ongoing ImmuneRACE study, and 1,200 or so subjects contributed by 6 global collaborators. The prospective study material was composed of cDNA or gDNA derived from T cells, B-cell-depleted T cells, or PBMCs. A de-identified subject ID, COVID-19 status, age in years and sex were almost always included in the sample metadata. The dataset comprised deeply sampled blood TCRbeta repertoires from subjects exposed to, actively infected with, or recovered from COVID-19. The repertoires were released in a freely available public database meant as a resource for research on the immune response to SARS-CoV-2.

Whole blood was collected in K2EDTA tubes by collaborating institutions according to the institutions' own protocols. For TCRbeta analysis, collaborators shipped samples in one of three forms: frozen whole blood, isolated PBMCs, or DNA extracted from either of those sample types. The immunoSEQ Assay, a bias-controlled multiplex PCR, was used to amplify TCRbeta CDR3 regions from genomic DNA. Per the authors' processing: The number of nucleated cells in each sample was estimated by amplification of reference gene primers within the assay. To quantify the absolute abundance of each unique TCRbeta CDR3 rearrangement, sequence reads were collapsed and filtered. Productive Simpson clonality was computed per sample as the square root of Simpson's diversity index over productive rearrangements. TCRdb holds this immuneACCESS table with in-frame rearrangements only. Some clones are missing; in checked studies, unresolved V genes explain under half, and the rest has no known cause. The V and J calls and clone size are taken from that table; D and trimming were inferred from the DNA. In all, the sample holds fewer than 75,000 clones, and about 88% of those were seen once. The ten largest account for around 4.2% of the sample.

Study-wide findings and limitations: How much clinical and demographic metadata was included differed by source and by participant, and the metadata was provided uncurated.

About this clone itself: Its antigen remains undetermined. Nothing much larger sits one base from this clone, and base qualities are not available.

Including cysteine and phenylalanine, the CDR3 has 15 amino acids. Of the read, only the CDR3 DNA is kept; its 45 bases are in frame from base 1. The germline ends are 13 bases apart after V is trimmed by 5 bases and J by 0 bases. The germline V gene sets CDR1 to SGHAT and CDR2 to FQNNGV. The sequence was collected from a man in his 70s with acute or convalescent COVID-19. In this chain, TRBV11-2 is recombined with TRBJ1-1; the D gene cannot be named for sure. Sequencing was performed on peripheral blood. This receptor carries the CDR3 CASSIITRMNTEAFF. The DNA reads as follows: TGTGCCAGCAGCATTATTACTCGCATGAACACTGAAGCTTTCTTT.